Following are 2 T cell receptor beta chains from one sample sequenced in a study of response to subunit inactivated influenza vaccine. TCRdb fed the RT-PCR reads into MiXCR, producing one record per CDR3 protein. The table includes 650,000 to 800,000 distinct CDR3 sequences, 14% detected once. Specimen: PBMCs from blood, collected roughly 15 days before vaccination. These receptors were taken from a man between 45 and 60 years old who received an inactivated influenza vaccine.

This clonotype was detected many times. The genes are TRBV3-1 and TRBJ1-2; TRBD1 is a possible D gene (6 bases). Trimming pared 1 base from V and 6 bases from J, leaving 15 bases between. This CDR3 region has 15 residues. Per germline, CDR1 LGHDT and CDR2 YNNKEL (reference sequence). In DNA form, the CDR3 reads TGTGCCAGCAGCCAAGCCGGGGGGCGCACTCATGGCTACACCTTC. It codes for CASSQAGGRTHGYTF.

The CDR3 sequence is CSARDWRQGSYNEQFF. The CDR3 DNA reads TGCAGTGCTAGAGATTGGAGACAGGGGTCATACAATGAGCAGTTCTTC. V gene TRBV20-1 combines with J gene TRBJ2-1; 8 bases are shared with TRBD1. V lost 0 bases, J lost 4 bases, and 8 bases stayed unmatched. Germline CDR1 is DFQATT and CDR2 is SNEGSKA (reference sequence). The CDR3 covers 16 residues.